Presented here are 2 T cell receptor beta chains from one specimen sequenced in a study of monozygotic twins with inflammatory bowel disease. TCRdb re-called the 5' RACE reads; one entry per CDR3 protein, DNA not given. The sample table includes approximately 150,000 distinct CDR3 sequences. Material for sequencing was blood. Source of these receptors: a human donor with ulcerative colitis or Crohn's disease, or a healthy co-twin of an affected twin (not recorded which).

J is TRBJ2-7 and V is TRBV19. The CDR3 covers 14 residues. Germline V lookup: CDR1 LNHDA, CDR2 SQIVND (reference sequence). CDR3 protein: CASTTDRNSYEQYF.

The chain is built from TRBV20-1 and TRBJ2-7; TCRdb selects TRBD1, and the lack of DNA leaves this call unchecked. CDR1 is DFQATT, CDR2 SNEGSKA, per germline (reference sequence). CDR3 length equals 13 residues. This CDR3 is CSAAAGHLYEQYF.